Presented here are 23 T cell receptor beta chains from one specimen sequenced in a study of Graves' ophthalmopathy and Graves' hyperthyroidism (dated by TCRdb to the late 2010s). TCRdb records Illumina HiSeq 2000 as the sequencer. TCR beta CDR3 regions were amplified from RNA transcripts for repertoire sequencing. A first-round RT-PCR used HTBI primers with the Qiagen OneStep RT-PCR kit, followed by a second-round multiplex PCR, size selection and purification. The raw public reads went through TCRdb reprocessing: fastp at Q25, MiXCR clone calling, in-frame beta chains kept. Here each entry gathers all rows of one CDR3 protein and keeps the most common genes and DNA. In this sample the table shows fewer than 250,000 distinct CDR3 sequences, under 30% of which occur a single time. The ten largest account for approximately 9.1% of the sample. The sample was peripheral blood. The source of these receptors is a man in his fifties with Graves' ophthalmopathy. Donor details come from another sample of the same person, matched by shared clones.

This sequence joins TRBV12-3 or TRBV12-4 and TRBJ2-7, with 8 positions matching TRBD2. V gave up 5 bases and J gave up 2 bases; unmatched junction bases: 17. The CDR3 is made up of 18 amino acids. Here the CDR3 reads CASSPTLGAGGSTYEQYF. In DNA form, the CDR3 reads TGTGCCAGCAGTCCAACGCTCGGGGCGGGAGGATCGACCTACGAGCAGTACTTC.

This clonotype occurred once. CDR3 in DNA: TGTGCCAGCAGAACTACCACCGGGACTAGCGGGAGCCCCAGCTCCTACGAGCAGTACTTC. This codes for CASRTTTGTSGSPSSYEQYF. The chain joins TRBV6-2 or TRBV6-3 to TRBJ2-7; 14 bases are a match to TRBD2. This CDR3 has 20 amino acids. J was trimmed by 0 bases and V by 6 bases; bases with no gene match: 16. CDR1 is MNHEY, CDR2 SVGEGT, per germline.

V usage is TRBV6-1 and J usage is TRBJ2-7; D perhaps matches TRBD1 (6 bases). Trimming left V 7 bases short and J 5 bases short, with 27 bases between. This CDR3 spans 17 amino acids. Germline CDR1 and CDR2: MNHNS and SASEGT. CDR3 sequence reads: CASIGRRPAGQPHEQYF. DNA of the CDR3: TGTGCCAGCATAGGACGAAGGCCGGCAGGACAGCCACACGAGCAGTACTTC.

This clonotype was counted many times. V and J are TRBV5-1 and TRBJ2-5; 8 positions agree with TRBD1. Germline V gene sequence: CDR1 SGHRS, CDR2 YFSETQ. V trimming: 4 bases; J trimming: 4 bases; junction bases outside the gene matches: 12. The CDR3 consists of 16 residues. The chain's CDR3 is CASSRFQGALGETQYF. CDR3 in DNA: TGCGCCAGCAGCCGGTTTCAGGGGGCGCTGGGAGAGACCCAGTACTTC.

CDR3 DNA sequence: TGTGCCAGCAGTTTAAGTTCCAAGCTTAACACTGAAGCTTTCTTT. Its protein is CASSLSSKLNTEAFF. The chain uses TRBV27 and TRBJ1-1; D remains unclear. This CDR3 spans 15 amino acids. Germline CDR1 reads MNHEY; CDR2 reads SMNVEV (reference sequence). Trimming cost V 2 bases and J 2 bases, with 12 bases left between them.

Many counts were recorded for this clonotype. V usage is TRBV5-5 and J usage is TRBJ2-7; 11 bases line up with TRBD2. The CDR3 sequence is 15 residues long. Germline CDR1 reads SGHKS; CDR2 reads YYEKEE (reference sequence). V shed 1 base and J 4 bases; nucleotides not matched to a gene: 4. DNA for the CDR3: TGTGCCAGCAGCTTGTATACTAGCGGGGGATACGAGCAGTACTTC. Encoded protein: CASSLYTSGGYEQYF.

This clonotype was observed many times. The chain recombines TRBV7-9 with TRBJ2-5, with 9 bases fitting TRBD2. Germline V gene data show CDR1 as SEHNR and CDR2 as FQNEAQ (reference sequence). V gave up 1 base and J gave up 1 base; unmatched junction bases: 7. The CDR3 has 17 residues. This CDR3 is CASSLVGLAPVQETQYF. The CDR3 region has the DNA TGTGCCAGCAGCTTAGTGGGACTAGCTCCAGTCCAAGAGACCCAGTACTTC.

This clonotype has ten or more counts. The rearrangement uses TRBV20-1 and TRBJ2-7; 10 nucleotides align to TRBD2. The CDR3 sequence is 17 residues long. Trimming took 3 bases from V and 4 from J; bases not matched to a gene: 15. CDR1 DFQATT and CDR2 SNEGSKA come from the germline V gene (reference sequence). The CDR3 nucleotides are TGCAGTGCTAGCTACCCTGGGGCTAGCGGGAGTATTTACGAGCAGTACTTC. Its protein product is CSASYPGASGSIYEQYF.

This clonotype was seen at least ten times. This chain joins TRBV7-2 and TRBJ2-2, with D possibly being TRBD1 (5 bases). The CDR3 contains 15 residues. Trimming shortened V by 3 bases and J by 1 base, and 9 bases separated the two germline ends. The germline V gene has CDR1 SGHTA and CDR2 FQGNSA. The CDR3: CASSFRQGNTGELFF. In nucleotides, the CDR3 is TGTGCCAGCAGCTTCCGGCAGGGGAACACCGGGGAGCTGTTTTTT. The variable domain in full, with the rest retrieved from reference TRBV7-2 and TRBJ2-2, is GAGVSQSPSNKVTEKGKDVELRCDPISGHTALYWYRQSLGQGLEFLIYFQGNSAPDKSGLPSDRFSAERTGGSVSTLTIQRTQQEDSAVYLCASSFRQGNTGELFFGEGSRLTVL.

The chain recombines TRBV6-1 with TRBJ2-7; 10 bases align to TRBD2. Trimming cost V 3 bases and J 2 bases; bases outside gene matches: 7. Germline V lookup: CDR1 MNHNS, CDR2 SASEGT. This CDR3 is 16 amino acids long. CDR3 in DNA: TGTGCCAGCAGTGATTTATGGACTAGCGGCCCCTACGAGCAGTACTTC. Its protein product is CASSDLWTSGPYEQYF.

The chain couples TRBV30 to TRBJ1-6; the D is unclear. The CDR3 runs 15 residues. The V gene's germline CDR1 is GTSNPN and CDR2 SVGIG (reference sequence). Deletions cut 2 bases from V and 0 bases from J, with 8 bases between. CDR3 in DNA: TGTGCCTGGAGTCAGTGGGGCTCCTATAATTCACCCCTCCACTTT. This codes for CAWSQWGSYNSPLHF.

Ten or more counts support this clonotype. V is TRBV12-3 or TRBV12-4 and J is TRBJ1-3; weak D call: TRBD1 (6 bases). The CDR3 loop spans 15 amino acids. V was pared by 6 bases and J by 0 bases, with 12 bases between. CDR3 nucleotide sequence: TGTGCCAGCAGCTTCAGGGGTAGCTCTGGAAACACCATATATTTT. Residues: CASSFRGSSGNTIYF.

CDR3: CASSYSLQLGNTIYF. The DNA for the CDR3 is TGTGCCAGCAGTTACTCTCTACAGCTTGGAAACACCATATATTTT. The V call is TRBV6-5, the J call TRBJ1-3, with D hard to call. CDR1 MNHEY and CDR2 SVGAGI come from the germline V gene. The CDR3 is 15 residues long. V lost 0 bases to trimming and J lost 3 bases, with 9 bases between them.

At least ten counts were recorded for this clonotype. This sequence joins TRBV5-1 and TRBJ2-5, with 9 nucleotides matching TRBD2. V shed 4 bases, J shed 5 bases, and the junction held 9 bases outside the gene matches. The CDR3 consists of 15 residues. The germline CDR1 and CDR2 sequences are SGHRS and YFSETQ. The CDR3 sequence: CASSGSGSSRETQYF. For the CDR3, the DNA is TGCGCCAGCAGCGGTAGCGGGAGCTCCCGGGAGACCCAGTACTTC.

Ten or more counts support this clonotype. The V and J genes are TRBV7-2 and TRBJ2-7; D unclear. The CDR3 is 14 amino acids. V lost 0 bases and J 6 bases, leaving 12 bases between the germline ends. Germline assignment: CDR1 SGHTA and CDR2 FQGNSA. The CDR3 is CASSLAQLGREQYF. The CDR3 nucleotides read TGTGCCAGCAGCTTAGCACAGTTAGGGCGCGAGCAGTACTTC.

This clonotype was seen at least ten times. The chain combines TRBV9 with TRBJ1-5, with D possibly being TRBD1 (6 bases). The germline gives CDR1 SGDLS, CDR2 YYNGEE. This CDR3 is built from 17 residues. The ends were cut back, 0 bases at V and 2 bases at J, with 15 bases in the middle. Here the CDR3 reads CASSVGEGGTGNQPQHF. As DNA, the CDR3 is TGTGCCAGCAGCGTAGGGGAAGGGGGAACGGGCAATCAGCCCCAGCATTTT.

The J gene is TRBJ2-7, the V gene TRBV6-1; the match to TRBD2 covers 13 bases. The CDR3 has 15 amino acids. CDR1 and CDR2 from the germline V gene are MNHNS and SASEGT. V shed 5 bases, J shed 6 bases, and the junction held 7 bases outside the gene matches. The CDR3: CASSRLAGGNGEQYF. CDR3 in DNA: TGTGCCAGCAGTCGACTAGCGGGAGGTAATGGCGAGCAGTACTTC.

This clonotype has at least ten counts. The chain recombines TRBV10-3 with TRBJ2-2; D remains unclear. The CDR3 has 17 residues. CDR1 is ENHRY, CDR2 SYGVKD, per germline. V gave up 4 bases and J gave up 6 bases, with 21 bases separating them. The CDR3 region is CAISASLVDSSAGELFF. The CDR3 region has the DNA TGTGCCATCAGTGCTTCGTTAGTCGACTCATCGGCCGGGGAGCTGTTTTTT.

The gene calls are TRBV7-3 and TRBJ2-5; 13 bases are a match to TRBD2. Germline CDR1 is SGHTA and CDR2 is FQGTGA. The CDR3 is 16 amino acids. J gave up 5 bases and V 4 bases, and 7 bases lay outside the gene matches. The CDR3 sequence: CASSSPLAGGPETQYF. CDR3 DNA: TGTGCCAGCAGCTCACCACTAGCGGGGGGGCCGGAGACCCAGTACTTC.

This clonotype appeared many times. V usage is TRBV28 and J usage is TRBJ1-5, with D uncertain. Germline CDR1 MDHEN, CDR2 SYDVKM. V lost 6 bases to trimming and J lost 0 bases, with 15 bases between them. This CDR3 has 16 residues. In DNA, the CDR3 is TGTGCCAGCAGACGGACGGAGGCGGATAGCAATCAGCCCCAGCATTTT. Encoded protein: CASRRTEADSNQPQHF.

The chain has TRBV6-5 and TRBJ2-7; the match to TRBD2 covers 8 bases. Germline assignment: CDR1 MNHEY and CDR2 SVGAGI. This CDR3 has 17 amino acids. Trimming cost V 4 bases and J 3 bases; bases outside gene matches: 14. As DNA, the CDR3 is TGTGCCAGCAGTTTAGGGGCTAGCGGGTTATGGGGCTACGAGCAGTACTTC. This codes for CASSLGASGLWGYEQYF.

This clonotype was detected ten times or more. The chain uses TRBV7-2 and TRBJ2-7; D not resolved. Germline values: CDR1 SGHTA, CDR2 FQGNSA. V was clipped by 6 bases and J by 6 bases, with 12 bases between them. The CDR3 loop spans 12 amino acids. The CDR3 here is CASRGYGTEQYF. CDR3 nucleotide sequence: TGTGCCAGCAGGGGATATGGCACCGAGCAGTACTTC.

The V gene is TRBV12-3 or TRBV12-4, the J gene TRBJ2-5; 7 bases line up with TRBD2. The CDR3 contains 14 residues. V shed 4 bases, J shed 4 bases, and the junction held 6 bases outside the gene matches. CDR3 nucleotide sequence: TGTGCCAGCAGTTCCCCGGGGAGGGGAGAGACCCAGTACTTC. Translating gives CASSSPGRGETQYF.